This is a list of T cell receptor beta chains from one sample in a study of cytomegalovirus exposure and HLA in healthy donors. Sequenced by immunoSEQ multiplex PCR; TCRdb stores in-frame clones only, minus some. The table records about 130,000 clones, around 77% of them present only once. The specimen was PBMCs. Every receptor here comes from a man between 25 and 39 years old in good health and CMV-seronegative. Each CDR3 is given with its conserved first and last residue. The order of the fields is D gene, J gene, V gene, clone size, CDR3 protein, CDR3 DNA. A D gene is named only where the DNA matches it firmly. Some rows mark clone size as missing; the rest say once, few, many or name a class of expanded clone.

D gene: NA
J gene: TRBJ1-5
V gene: TRBV4-2
clone size: NA
CDR3 protein: CASSQEEGIVQPQHF
CDR3 DNA: TGTGCCAGCAGCCAAGAGGAGGGAATAGTGCAGCCCCAGCATTTT

D gene: NA
J gene: TRBJ2-6
V gene: TRBV7-2
clone size: NA
CDR3 protein: CASSRSTGSGANVLTF
CDR3 DNA: TGTGCCAGCAGCCGTTCGACCGGCTCTGGGGCCAACGTTCTGACTTTC

D gene: TRBD1
J gene: TRBJ1-1
V gene: TRBV6-6
clone size: few
CDR3 protein: CASSTRDRGFDGFF
CDR3 DNA: TGTGCCAGCAGTACCCGGGACAGGGGTTTCGATGGTTTCTTT

D gene: TRBD2
J gene: TRBJ2-3
V gene: TRBV13
clone size: NA
CDR3 protein: CASSLALLAGVRTDTQYF
CDR3 DNA: TGTGCCAGCAGCTTAGCCCTACTAGCGGGAGTTCGCACAGATACGCAGTATTTT

D gene: NA
J gene: TRBJ1-2
V gene: TRBV27
clone size: NA
CDR3 protein: CASSTGKGYTF
CDR3 DNA: TGTGCCAGCAGTACAGGGAAGGGCTACACCTTC

D gene: TRBD1
J gene: TRBJ1-1
V gene: TRBV18
clone size: few
CDR3 protein: CASSPTRQGASEAFF
CDR3 DNA: TGTGCCAGCTCCCCGACCAGACAGGGGGCCTCTGAAGCTTTCTTT

D gene: NA
J gene: TRBJ1-3
V gene: TRBV13
clone size: NA
CDR3 protein: CASSAGLLSGNTIYF
CDR3 DNA: TGTGCCAGCAGCGCAGGGCTTTTATCTGGAAACACCATATATTTT

D gene: TRBD1
J gene: TRBJ2-7
V gene: TRBV7-3
clone size: NA
CDR3 protein: CASSFPGTGNYEQYF
CDR3 DNA: TGTGCCAGCAGCTTTCCCGGGACAGGGAACTACGAGCAGTACTTC

D gene: NA
J gene: TRBJ2-2
V gene: TRBV6-6
clone size: NA
CDR3 protein: CASSYSSYNTGELFF
CDR3 DNA: TGTGCCAGCAGTTACTCTTCCTACAACACCGGGGAGCTGTTTTTT

D gene: TRBD2
J gene: TRBJ2-2
V gene: TRBV9
clone size: few
CDR3 protein: CASSVGGLAGAGELFF
CDR3 DNA: TGTGCCAGCAGCGTAGGAGGACTAGCGGGGGCCGGGGAGCTGTTTTTT

D gene: TRBD2
J gene: TRBJ2-2
V gene: TRBV11-2
clone size: NA
CDR3 protein: CASSPEGLAGGSTGELFF
CDR3 DNA: TGTGCCAGCAGCCCAGAGGGACTAGCGGGAGGGAGCACCGGGGAGCTGTTTTTT

D gene: TRBD2
J gene: TRBJ2-1
V gene: TRBV27
clone size: NA
CDR3 protein: CASSLSTSGYNEQFF
CDR3 DNA: TGTGCCAGCAGTTTATCCACTAGCGGGTACAATGAGCAGTTCTTC

D gene: NA
J gene: TRBJ2-7
V gene: TRBV13
clone size: NA
CDR3 protein: CASSLTSRYEQYF
CDR3 DNA: TGTGCCAGCAGCCTGACTAGTAGGTACGAGCAGTACTTC

D gene: TRBD1
J gene: TRBJ2-6
V gene: TRBV9
clone size: NA
CDR3 protein: CASSPDRVAGANVLTF
CDR3 DNA: TGTGCCAGCAGCCCCGACAGGGTGGCAGGGGCCAACGTCCTGACTTTC

D gene: NA
J gene: TRBJ1-5
V gene: TRBV19
clone size: NA
CDR3 protein: CASRTTGGPTYSNQPQHF
CDR3 DNA: TGTGCCAGTAGGACGACAGGAGGACCCACTTATAGCAATCAGCCCCAGCATTTT

D gene: TRBD2
J gene: TRBJ2-5
V gene: TRBV6-1
clone size: NA
CDR3 protein: CASSEIAGGQETQYF
CDR3 DNA: TGTGCCAGCAGTGAAATAGCGGGCGGCCAAGAGACCCAGTACTTC

D gene: NA
J gene: TRBJ2-1
V gene: TRBV29-1
clone size: NA
CDR3 protein: CSVELAINEQFF
CDR3 DNA: TGCAGCGTTGAGCTAGCCATAAATGAGCAGTTCTTC

D gene: NA
J gene: TRBJ2-1
V gene: TRBV5-1
clone size: NA
CDR3 protein: CASSWASFTSYNEQFF
CDR3 DNA: TGCGCCAGCAGCTGGGCTAGCTTTACCTCCTACAATGAGCAGTTCTTC

D gene: NA
J gene: TRBJ1-2
V gene: TRBV6-1
clone size: NA
CDR3 protein: CASLPGHGYGYTF
CDR3 DNA: TGTGCCAGCCTCCCGGGACACGGATATGGCTACACCTTC

D gene: TRBD1
J gene: TRBJ1-2
V gene: TRBV10-2
clone size: NA
CDR3 protein: CASSESTRQGAETNYGYTF
CDR3 DNA: TGCGCCAGCAGTGAGTCGACGAGACAGGGGGCCGAGACTAACTATGGCTACACCTTC

D gene: TRBD2
J gene: TRBJ2-1
V gene: TRBV19
clone size: NA
CDR3 protein: CASSIEAGGHEQFF
CDR3 DNA: TGTGCCAGTAGTATAGAAGCGGGAGGACATGAGCAGTTCTTC

D gene: TRBD2
J gene: TRBJ2-1
V gene: TRBV7-9
clone size: NA
CDR3 protein: CASSLASLTSGNHEQFF
CDR3 DNA: TGTGCCAGCAGCTTAGCGAGCTTGACTAGCGGGAACCATGAGCAGTTCTTC

D gene: TRBD1
J gene: TRBJ2-5
V gene: TRBV30
clone size: NA
CDR3 protein: CAWSPPGQGGETQYF
CDR3 DNA: TGTGCCTGGAGTCCTCCGGGACAGGGGGGAGAGACCCAGTACTTC

D gene: TRBD2
J gene: TRBJ2-3
V gene: TRBV7-3
clone size: NA
CDR3 protein: CASSPIAGPQADTQYF
CDR3 DNA: TGTGCCAGCAGCCCAATAGCGGGACCTCAGGCAGATACGCAGTATTTT